This T cell receptor (beta chain) stems from a study of OX40 agonist ivuxolimab in advanced cancers. The protocol was immunoSEQ multiplex PCR, while the TCRdb copy is restricted to in-frame clones and leaves out a portion. The data show around 40,000 clones, about 88% seen once. Germline V gene sequence: CDR1 SGHAT, CDR2 FQNNGV. V gave up 8 bases and J gave up 3 bases; unmatched junction bases: 9. This CDR3 has 14 residues. The receptor was derived from an adult with an advanced solid tumor such as melanoma, head and neck, liver or kidney cancer. V and J are TRBV11-2 and TRBJ2-7, with 8 bases identical to TRBD1. Sequencing used CD4+ or CD8+ T cells sorted from blood, obtained in a trial of the OX40 agonist ivuxolimab. The CDR3 DNA reads as TGTGCCAGCGGCCGGGGACAGGTCGACTACGAGCAGTACTTC. Translating it yields CASGRGQVDYEQYF.